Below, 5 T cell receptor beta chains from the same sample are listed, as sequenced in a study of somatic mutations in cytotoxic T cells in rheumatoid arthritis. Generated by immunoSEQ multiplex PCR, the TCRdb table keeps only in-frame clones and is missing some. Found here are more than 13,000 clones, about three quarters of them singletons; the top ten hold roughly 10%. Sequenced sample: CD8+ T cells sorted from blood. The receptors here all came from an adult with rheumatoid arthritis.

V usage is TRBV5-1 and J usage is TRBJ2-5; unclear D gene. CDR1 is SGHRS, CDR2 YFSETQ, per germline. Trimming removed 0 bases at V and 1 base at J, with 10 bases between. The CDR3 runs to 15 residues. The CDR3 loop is CASSLEQASQETQYF. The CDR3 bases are TGCGCCAGCAGCTTGGAGCAGGCCAGCCAAGAGACCCAGTACTTC.

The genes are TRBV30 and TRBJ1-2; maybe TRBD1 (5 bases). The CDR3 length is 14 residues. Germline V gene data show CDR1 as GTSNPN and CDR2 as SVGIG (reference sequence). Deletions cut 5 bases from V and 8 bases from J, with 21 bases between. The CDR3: CAWDLGRLSSGYTF. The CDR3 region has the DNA TGTGCCTGGGACTTGGGACGCCTCTCCTCGGGCTACACCTTC.

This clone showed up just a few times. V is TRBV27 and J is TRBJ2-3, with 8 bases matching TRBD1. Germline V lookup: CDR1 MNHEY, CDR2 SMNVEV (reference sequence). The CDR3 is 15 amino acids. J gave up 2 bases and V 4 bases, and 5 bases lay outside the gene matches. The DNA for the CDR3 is TGTGCCAGCAGTTCGACAGGGGTATACACAGATACGCAGTATTTT. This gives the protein CASSSTGVYTDTQYF.

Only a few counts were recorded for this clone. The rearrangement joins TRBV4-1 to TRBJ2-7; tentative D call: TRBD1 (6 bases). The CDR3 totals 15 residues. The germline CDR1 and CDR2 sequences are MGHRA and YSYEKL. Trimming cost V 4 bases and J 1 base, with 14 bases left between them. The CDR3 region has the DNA TGCGCCAGCAGCCTCGATGAGGGACAATCCTACGAGCAGTACTTC. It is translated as CASSLDEGQSYEQYF.

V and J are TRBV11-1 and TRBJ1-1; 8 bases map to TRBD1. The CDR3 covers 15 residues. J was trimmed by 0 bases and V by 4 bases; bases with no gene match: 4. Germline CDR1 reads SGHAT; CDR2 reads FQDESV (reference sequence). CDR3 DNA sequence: TGTGCCAGCAGCTCGACAGGGGCCCTGAACACTGAAGCTTTCTTT. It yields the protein CASSSTGALNTEAFF.